A single TCR beta chain is shown here with its context. The target antigen is unknown. The entry originates in a study of T cell responses to AZD1222 COVID-19 vaccine. Germline CDR1 reads KGHDR; CDR2 reads SFDVKD. Trimming pared 0 bases from V and 0 bases from J, leaving 21 bases between. The CDR3 length is 20 residues. Measured with immunoSEQ multiplex PCR; TCRdb has only the in-frame clones, and not every one. There are about 93,000 clones in the sample; approximately 89% occur only once, and 2.8% lies in the top ten. Study outcomes and limitations: In a largely white British group with more females than males, clonal diversity was possibly underestimated. Baseline antibody screening turned up just a handful of seropositive AZD1222 recipients.

Sequences were derived from peripheral blood, sampled on day 0 of MenACWY control vaccination. The V and J genes are TRBV24-1 and TRBJ2-3; D gene ambiguous. The origin of this receptor is an adult in good health. CDR3 in DNA: TGTGCCACCAGTGATTTGTCTTGGCAGTTTGAGTCTTCTAGCACAGATACGCAGTATTTT. Its translation: CATSDLSWQFESSSTDTQYF.